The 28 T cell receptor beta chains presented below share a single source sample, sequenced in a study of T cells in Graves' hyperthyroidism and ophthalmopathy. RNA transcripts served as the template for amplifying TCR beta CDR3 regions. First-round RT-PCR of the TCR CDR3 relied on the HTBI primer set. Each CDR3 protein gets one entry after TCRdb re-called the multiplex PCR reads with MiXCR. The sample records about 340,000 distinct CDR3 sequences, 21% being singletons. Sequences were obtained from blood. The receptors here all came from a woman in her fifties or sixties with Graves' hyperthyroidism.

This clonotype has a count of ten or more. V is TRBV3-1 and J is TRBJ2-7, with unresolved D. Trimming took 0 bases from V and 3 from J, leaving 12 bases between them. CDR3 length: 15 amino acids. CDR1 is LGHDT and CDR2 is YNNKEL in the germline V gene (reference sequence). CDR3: CASSQDRRPYYEQYF. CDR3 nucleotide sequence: TGTGCCAGCAGCCAAGATCGGCGACCTTACTACGAGCAGTACTTC.

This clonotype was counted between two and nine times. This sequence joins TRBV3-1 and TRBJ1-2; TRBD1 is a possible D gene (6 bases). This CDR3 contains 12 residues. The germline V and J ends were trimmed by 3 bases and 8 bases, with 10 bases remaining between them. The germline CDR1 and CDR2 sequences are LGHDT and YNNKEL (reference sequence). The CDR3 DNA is TGTGCCAGCAGCCAGGGGGCGAAAGGCTACACCTTC. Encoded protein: CASSQGAKGYTF.

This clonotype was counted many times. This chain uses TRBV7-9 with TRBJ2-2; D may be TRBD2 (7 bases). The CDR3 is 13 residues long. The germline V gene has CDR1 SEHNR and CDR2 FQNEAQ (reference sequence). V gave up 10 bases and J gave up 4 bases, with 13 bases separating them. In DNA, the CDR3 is TGTGCCAATAAGCGGGACACCACCGGGGAGCTGTTTTTT. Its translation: CANKRDTTGELFF.

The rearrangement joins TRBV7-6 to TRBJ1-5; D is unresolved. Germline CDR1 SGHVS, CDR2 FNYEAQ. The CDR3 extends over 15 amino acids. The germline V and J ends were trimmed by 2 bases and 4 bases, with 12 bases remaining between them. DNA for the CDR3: TGTGCCAGCAGCTTATCCGGAAGGCCTAATCAGCCCCAGCATTTT. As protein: CASSLSGRPNQPQHF.

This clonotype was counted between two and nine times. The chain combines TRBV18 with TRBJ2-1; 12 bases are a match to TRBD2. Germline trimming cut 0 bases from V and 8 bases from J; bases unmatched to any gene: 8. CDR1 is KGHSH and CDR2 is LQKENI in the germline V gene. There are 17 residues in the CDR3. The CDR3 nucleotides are TGTGCCAGCTCACCACCGTCAGGGACTAGCGGGCTCCATGAGCAGTTCTTC. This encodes CASSPPSGTSGLHEQFF. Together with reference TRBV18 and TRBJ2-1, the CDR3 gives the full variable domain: NAGVMQNPRHLVRRRGQEARLRCSPMKGHSHVYWYRQLPEEGLKFMVYLQKENIIDESGMPKERFSAEFPKEGPSILRIQQVVRGDSAAYFCASSPPSGTSGLHEQFFGPGTRLTVL.

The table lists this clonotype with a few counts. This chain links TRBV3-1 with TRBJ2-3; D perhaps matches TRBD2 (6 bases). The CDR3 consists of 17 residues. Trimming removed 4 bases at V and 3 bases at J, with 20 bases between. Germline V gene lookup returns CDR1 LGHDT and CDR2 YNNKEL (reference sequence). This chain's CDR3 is CASSRASGGWTTDTQYF. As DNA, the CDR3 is TGTGCCAGCAGCCGAGCGAGCGGAGGGTGGACGACAGATACGCAGTATTTT.

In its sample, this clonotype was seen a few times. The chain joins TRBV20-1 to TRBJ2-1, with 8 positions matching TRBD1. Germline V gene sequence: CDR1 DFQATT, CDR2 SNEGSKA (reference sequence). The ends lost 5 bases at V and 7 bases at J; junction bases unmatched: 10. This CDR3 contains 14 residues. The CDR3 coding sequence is TGCAGTGCTCCAGGGGGCAGGGGCAAGAATGAGCAGTTCTTC. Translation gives CSAPGGRGKNEQFF.

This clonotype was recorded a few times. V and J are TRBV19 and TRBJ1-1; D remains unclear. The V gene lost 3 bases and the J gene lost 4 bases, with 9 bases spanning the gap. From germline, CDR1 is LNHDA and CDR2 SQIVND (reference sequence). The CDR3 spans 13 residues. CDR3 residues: CASSIIPSTEAFF. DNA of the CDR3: TGTGCCAGTAGTATTATACCCAGCACTGAAGCTTTCTTT.

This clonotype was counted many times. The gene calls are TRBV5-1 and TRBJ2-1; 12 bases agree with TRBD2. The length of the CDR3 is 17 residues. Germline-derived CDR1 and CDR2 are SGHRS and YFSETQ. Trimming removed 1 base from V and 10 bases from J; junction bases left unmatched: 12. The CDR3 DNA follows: TGCGCCAGCAGCTTGTCCTTTGCTAGCGGGAGGGTTAAAGAGCAGTTCTTC. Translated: CASSLSFASGRVKEQFF. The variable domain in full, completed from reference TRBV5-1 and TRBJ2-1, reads KAGVTQTPRYLIKTRGQQVTLSCSPISGHRSVSWYQQTPGQGLQFLFEYFSETQRNKGNFPGRFSGRQFSNSRSEMNVSTLELGDSALYLCASSLSFASGRVKEQFFGPGTRLTVL.

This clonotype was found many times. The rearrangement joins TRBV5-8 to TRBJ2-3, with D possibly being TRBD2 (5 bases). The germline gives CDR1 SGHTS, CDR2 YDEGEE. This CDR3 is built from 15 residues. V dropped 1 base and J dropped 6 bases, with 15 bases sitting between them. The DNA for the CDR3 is TGTGCCAGCAGCTTGTTAGCGCAGTCTTCGGATACGCAGTATTTT. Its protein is CASSLLAQSSDTQYF.

CDR3 coding DNA: TGTGCCAGCACGGGACGGAATTCACCCCTCCACTTT. This sequence encodes CASTGRNSPLHF. The chain uses TRBV27 and TRBJ1-6, with a tentative D call TRBD1 (5 bases). The CDR3 has 12 amino acids. The germline V and J ends were trimmed by 7 bases and 7 bases, with 8 bases remaining between them. Germline assignment: CDR1 MNHEY and CDR2 SMNVEV (reference sequence).

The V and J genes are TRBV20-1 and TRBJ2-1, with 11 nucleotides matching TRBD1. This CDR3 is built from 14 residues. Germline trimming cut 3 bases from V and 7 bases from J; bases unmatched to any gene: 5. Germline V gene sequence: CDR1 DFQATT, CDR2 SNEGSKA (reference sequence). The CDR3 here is CSASGQGAGNEQFF. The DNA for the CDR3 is TGCAGTGCTAGTGGACAGGGGGCAGGGAATGAGCAGTTCTTC.

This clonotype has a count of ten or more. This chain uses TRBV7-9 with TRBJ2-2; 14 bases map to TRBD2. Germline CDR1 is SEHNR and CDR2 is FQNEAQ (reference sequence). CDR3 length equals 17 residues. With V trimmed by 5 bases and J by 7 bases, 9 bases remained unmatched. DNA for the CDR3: TGTGCCAGCAGCATCTATGGACTAGCGGGAGGTTTCGGGGAGCTGTTTTTT. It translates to CASSIYGLAGGFGELFF. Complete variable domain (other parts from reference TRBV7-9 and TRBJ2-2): DTGVSQNPRHKITKRGQNVTFRCDPISEHNRLYWYRQTLGQGPEFLTYFQNEAQLEKSRLLSDRFSAERPKGSFSTLEIQRTEQGDSAMYLCASSIYGLAGGFGELFFGEGSRLTVL.

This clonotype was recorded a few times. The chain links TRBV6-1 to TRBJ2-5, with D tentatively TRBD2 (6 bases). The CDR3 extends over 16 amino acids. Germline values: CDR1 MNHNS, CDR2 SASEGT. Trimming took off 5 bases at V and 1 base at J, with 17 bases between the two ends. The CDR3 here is CASSSAGTRIQETQYF. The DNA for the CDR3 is TGTGCCAGCAGTTCCGCGGGAACTAGAATCCAAGAGACCCAGTACTTC.

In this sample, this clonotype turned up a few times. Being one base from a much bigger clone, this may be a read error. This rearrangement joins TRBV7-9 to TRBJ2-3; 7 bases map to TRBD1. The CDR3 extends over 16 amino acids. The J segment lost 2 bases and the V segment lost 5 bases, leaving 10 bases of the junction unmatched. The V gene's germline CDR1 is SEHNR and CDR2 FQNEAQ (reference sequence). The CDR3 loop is CASSPLTGAITDTQYF. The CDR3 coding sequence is TGTGCCAGCAGCCCGCTAACAGGGGCCATCACAGATACGCAGTATTTT.

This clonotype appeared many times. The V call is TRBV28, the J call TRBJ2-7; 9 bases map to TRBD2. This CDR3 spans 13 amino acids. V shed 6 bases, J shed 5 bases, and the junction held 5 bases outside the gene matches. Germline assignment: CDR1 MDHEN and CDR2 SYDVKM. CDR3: CASRGSGSHEQYF. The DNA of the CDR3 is TGTGCCAGCAGAGGTAGCGGGAGCCACGAGCAGTACTTC. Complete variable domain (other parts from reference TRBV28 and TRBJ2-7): DVKVTQSSRYLVKRTGEKVFLECVQDMDHENMFWYRQDPGLGLRLIYFSYDVKMKEKGDIPEGYSVSREKKERFSLILESASTNQTSMYLCASRGSGSHEQYFGPGTRLTVT.

CDR3 region: CASNIIQGGNTEAFF. DNA of the CDR3: TGTGCCAGCAACATCATACAGGGCGGGAACACTGAAGCTTTCTTT. This chain connects TRBV12-3 or TRBV12-4 to TRBJ1-1, with D maybe TRBD1 (6 bases). V lost 7 bases and J lost 1, with 16 bases in between. CDR3 length: 15 amino acids.

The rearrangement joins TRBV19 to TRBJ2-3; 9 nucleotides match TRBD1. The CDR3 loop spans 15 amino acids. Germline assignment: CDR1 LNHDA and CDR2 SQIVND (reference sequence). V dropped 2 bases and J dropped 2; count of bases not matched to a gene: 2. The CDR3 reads CASSITGGFTDTQYF. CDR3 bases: TGTGCCAGTAGTATAACAGGGGGCTTCACAGATACGCAGTATTTT.

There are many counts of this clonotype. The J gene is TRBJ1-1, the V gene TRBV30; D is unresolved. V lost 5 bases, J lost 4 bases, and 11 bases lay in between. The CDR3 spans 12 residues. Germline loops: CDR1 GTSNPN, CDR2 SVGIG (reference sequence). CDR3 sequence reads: CAWGNLGTEAFF. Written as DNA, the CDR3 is TGTGCCTGGGGCAATTTGGGCACTGAAGCTTTCTTT.

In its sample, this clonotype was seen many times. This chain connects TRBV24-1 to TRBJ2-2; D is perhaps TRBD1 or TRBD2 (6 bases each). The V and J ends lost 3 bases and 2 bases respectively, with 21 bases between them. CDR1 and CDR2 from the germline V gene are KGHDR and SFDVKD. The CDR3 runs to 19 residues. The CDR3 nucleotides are TGTGCCACCAGTGATCCTCTCGAGGTAGGGGGGTTCAACACCGGGGAGCTGTTTTTT. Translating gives CATSDPLEVGGFNTGELFF.

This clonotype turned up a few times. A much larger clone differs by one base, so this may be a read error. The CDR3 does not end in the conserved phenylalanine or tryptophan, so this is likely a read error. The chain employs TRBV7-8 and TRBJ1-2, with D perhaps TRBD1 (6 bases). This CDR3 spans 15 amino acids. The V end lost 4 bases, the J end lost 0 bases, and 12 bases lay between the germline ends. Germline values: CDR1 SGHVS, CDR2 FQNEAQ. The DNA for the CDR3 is TGTGCCAGCAGCTCCCGGGACACCACTAACTATGGCTACACCTCC. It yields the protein CASSSRDTTNYGYTS.

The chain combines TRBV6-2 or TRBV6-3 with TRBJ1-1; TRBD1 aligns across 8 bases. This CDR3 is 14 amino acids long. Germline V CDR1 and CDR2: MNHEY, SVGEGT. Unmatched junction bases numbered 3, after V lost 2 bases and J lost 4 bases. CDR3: CASSYRGTGTEAFF. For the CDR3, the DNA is TGTGCCAGCAGTTACCGCGGGACAGGCACTGAAGCTTTCTTT.

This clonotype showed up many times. The CDR3, as DNA: TGCAGTGCTAGGCCGGGACAGGGGGCCAGCAATCAGCCCCAGCATTTT. This codes for CSARPGQGASNQPQHF. V is TRBV20-1 and J is TRBJ1-5; 12 bases match TRBD1. CDR1 and CDR2 (germline): DFQATT, SNEGSKA (reference sequence). The CDR3 sequence is 16 residues long. Losses at the gene ends were 3 bases for V and 1 base for J; bases not matched to a gene: 4.

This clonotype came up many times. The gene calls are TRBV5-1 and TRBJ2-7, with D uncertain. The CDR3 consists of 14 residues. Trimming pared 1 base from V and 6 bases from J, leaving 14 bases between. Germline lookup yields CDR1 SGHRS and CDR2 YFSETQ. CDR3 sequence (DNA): TGCGCCAGCAGCTTGCAGGCAGGAATATTCGAGCAGTACTTC. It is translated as CASSLQAGIFEQYF.

CDR3 DNA sequence: TGTGCCAGCAGACCCGGTTATTCAGGGGCGGAGCAGTTCTTC. It codes for CASRPGYSGAEQFF. The rearrangement links TRBV27 to TRBJ2-1; TRBD1 might be the D (6 bases). The CDR3 has 14 amino acids. Germline V gives CDR1 MNHEY, CDR2 SMNVEV (reference sequence). V lost 6 bases and J lost 10, with 19 bases in between.

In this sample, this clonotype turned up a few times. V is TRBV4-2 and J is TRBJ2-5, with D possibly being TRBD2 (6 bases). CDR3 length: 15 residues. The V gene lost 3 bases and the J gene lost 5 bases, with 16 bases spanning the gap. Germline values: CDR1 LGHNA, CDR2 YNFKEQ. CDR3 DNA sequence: TGTGCCAGCAGCCAGCTCCGGGCCGGGGGTGAGACCCAGTACTTC. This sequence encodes CASSQLRAGGETQYF.

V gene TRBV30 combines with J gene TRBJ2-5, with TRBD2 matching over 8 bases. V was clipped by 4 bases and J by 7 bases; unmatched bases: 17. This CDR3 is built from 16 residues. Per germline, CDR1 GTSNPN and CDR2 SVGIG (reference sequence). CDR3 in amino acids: CAWTLRGGRSGGTQYF. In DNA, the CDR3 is TGTGCCTGGACTTTACGGGGCGGGAGGTCCGGGGGGACCCAGTACTTC.

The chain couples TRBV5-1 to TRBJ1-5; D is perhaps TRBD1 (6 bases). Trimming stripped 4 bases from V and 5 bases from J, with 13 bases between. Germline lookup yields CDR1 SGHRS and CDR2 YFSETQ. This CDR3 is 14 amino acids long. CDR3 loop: CASSPNRVDQPQHF. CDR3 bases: TGCGCCAGCAGCCCGAACAGGGTTGATCAGCCCCAGCATTTT.